This entry lists 14 T cell receptor beta chains sequenced from one sample in a study of OX40 agonist ivuxolimab in advanced cancers. The repertoire was sequenced with immunoSEQ multiplex PCR; TCRdb's copy has only in-frame clones and lacks some. The sample consists of under 85,000 clones, 70% to 90% of them appearing once. This specimen was CD4+ or CD8+ T cells sorted from blood, taken in a trial of the OX40 agonist ivuxolimab. Receptors were obtained from an adult with an advanced solid tumor such as melanoma, head and neck, liver or kidney cancer.

The sample holds one count of this clone. The V and J genes are TRBV19 and TRBJ1-1, with no clear D. V was clipped by 7 bases and J by 1 base, with 13 bases between them. Germline V lookup: CDR1 LNHDA, CDR2 SQIVND (reference sequence). The CDR3 is 14 residues long. The CDR3 here is CASNPRTRNTEAFF. The CDR3 DNA follows: TGTGCCAGTAACCCCCGGACGCGGAACACTGAAGCTTTCTTT.

A note on this clone: Distinct nucleotide sequences in the sample also encode this CDR3. This sequence joins TRBV7-7 and TRBJ2-2; D is uncertain. Trimming took 2 bases from V and 4 from J, leaving 8 bases between them. The V gene's germline CDR1 is SSHAT and CDR2 FNYEAQ (reference sequence). This CDR3 is 14 amino acids long. This chain's CDR3 is CASSLTGSTGELFF. Here the CDR3 DNA reads TGTGCCAGCAGCTTAACTGGTAGCACCGGGGAGCTGTTTTTT.

The gene calls are TRBV28 and TRBJ2-1; D is undetermined. CDR1 and CDR2 (germline): MDHEN, SYDVKM. This CDR3 region has 15 residues. The germline V and J ends were trimmed by 5 bases and 0 bases, with 11 bases remaining between them. The CDR3 DNA sequence: TGTGCCAGCAGTCCACGAGTAGGCTCCTACAATGAGCAGTTCTTC. It is translated as CASSPRVGSYNEQFF.

The chain carries TRBV27 and TRBJ1-6; 8 bases agree with TRBD1. The CDR3 runs to 12 residues. The V and J ends lost 8 bases and 14 bases, in that order; junction bases with no gene match: 8. The V gene's germline CDR1 is MNHEY and CDR2 SMNVEV (reference sequence). The CDR3 spells CASRDRGGSLHF. CDR3 DNA: TGTGCCAGCCGAGACAGGGGAGGATCCCTCCACTTT.

This rearrangement joins TRBV7-9 to TRBJ1-1; possible D gene TRBD1, 6 bases. CDR1 is SEHNR and CDR2 is FQNEAQ in the germline V gene (reference sequence). There are 15 residues in the CDR3. V shed 5 bases and J shed 0 bases, with 13 bases lying between them. CDR3 in amino acids: CASSQGRVLNTEAFF. The CDR3 DNA reads TGTGCCAGCAGCCAGGGGCGGGTGCTGAACACTGAAGCTTTCTTT. The variable domain in full, with the rest retrieved from reference TRBV7-9 and TRBJ1-1, is DTGVSQNPRHKITKRGQNVTFRCDPISEHNRLYWYRQTLGQGPEFLTYFQNEAQLEKSRLLSDRFSAERPKGSFSTLEIQRTEQGDSAMYLCASSQGRVLNTEAFFGQGTRLTVV.

In nucleotides, the CDR3 is TGTGCCAGCAGCTTAACGACGGCGGGCACCGGGGAGCTGTTTTTT. Amino acids: CASSLTTAGTGELFF. The rearrangement joins TRBV7-2 to TRBJ2-2, with D possibly TRBD2 on 5 matching bases. The length of the CDR3 is 15 residues. V was cut by 2 bases and J by 4 bases, with 11 bases left in between. Germline loops: CDR1 SGHTA, CDR2 FQGNSA.

The genes are TRBV11-2 and TRBJ2-1; TRBD2 matches 7 bases. The ends lost 5 bases at V and 6 bases at J; junction bases unmatched: 13. The germline V gene has CDR1 SGHAT and CDR2 FQNNGV. The CDR3 runs to 16 residues. The CDR3 coding sequence is TGTGCCAGCAGCCCACTGACTAGCCCTGACACCAATGAGCAGTTCTTC. It yields the protein CASSPLTSPDTNEQFF.

V usage is TRBV4-3 and J usage is TRBJ2-1, with D perhaps TRBD2 (6 bases). In germline, CDR1 is LGHNA, CDR2 YSLEER. This CDR3 comprises 16 residues. V lost 0 bases to trimming and J lost 4 bases, with 13 bases between them. As DNA, the CDR3 is TGCGCCAGCAGCCAAGACGGGAGCGGTATTTACAATGAGCAGTTCTTC. Protein: CASSQDGSGIYNEQFF.

As regards this clone: The sample carries other DNA sequences with the same CDR3. The chain carries TRBV5-6 and TRBJ1-2, with D unclear. Trimming took 0 bases from V and 8 from J, leaving 8 bases between them. CDR1 is SGHDT, CDR2 YYEEEE, per germline. This CDR3 contains 12 residues. The CDR3 sequence is CASSLVVGGYTF. The CDR3 bases are TGTGCCAGCAGCTTGGTAGTAGGGGGCTACACCTTC.

This chain connects TRBV7-9 to TRBJ2-3; the D call may be TRBD1 or TRBD2 (6 bases each). This CDR3 comprises 16 residues. Per germline, CDR1 SEHNR and CDR2 FQNEAQ (reference sequence). V shed 5 bases and J shed 0 bases, with 15 bases lying between them. The CDR3 protein is CASSPGGDISTDTQYF. CDR3 DNA sequence: TGTGCCAGCAGCCCTGGCGGGGACATCAGCACAGATACGCAGTATTTT.

The chain employs TRBV19 and TRBJ1-3; tentative D call: TRBD1 (6 bases). CDR3 size: 14 residues. Germline V lookup: CDR1 LNHDA, CDR2 SQIVND (reference sequence). Trimming left V 3 bases short and J 3 bases short, with 9 bases between. CDR3 amino acids: CASSIGGHGNTIYF. In nucleotides, the CDR3 is TGTGCCAGTAGTATCGGGGGGCATGGAAACACCATATATTTT.

This clone has more than one count but fewer than ten. The chain couples TRBV27 to TRBJ1-2; D is ambiguous. V gave up 4 bases and J gave up 1 base, with 10 bases separating them. The CDR3 length is 14 residues. In germline, CDR1 is MNHEY, CDR2 SMNVEV (reference sequence). This CDR3 is CASSSNTLNYGYTF. Here the CDR3 DNA reads TGTGCCAGCAGTTCCAATACACTTAACTATGGCTACACCTTC.

This chain links TRBV4-1 with TRBJ2-3, with TRBD2 matching over 9 bases. This CDR3 has 15 residues. After removal of 4 bases from V and 7 bases from J, the junction contained 9 bases not matched to a gene. Germline V lookup: CDR1 MGHRA, CDR2 YSYEKL. CDR3 sequence reads: CASSLVSGRGNTQYF. CDR3 bases: TGCGCCAGCAGCCTGGTTAGCGGGAGAGGAAATACGCAGTATTTT.

This sequence joins TRBV6-6 and TRBJ1-2, with TRBD1 as a possible D gene (6 bases). Germline lookup yields CDR1 MNHNY and CDR2 SVGAGI (reference sequence). V gave up 0 bases and J gave up 1 base, with 9 bases separating them. The CDR3 contains 15 residues. In nucleotides, the CDR3 is TGTGCCAGCAGTTACTCGGGACAAAATAACTATGGCTACACCTTC. Amino acid sequence: CASSYSGQNNYGYTF.